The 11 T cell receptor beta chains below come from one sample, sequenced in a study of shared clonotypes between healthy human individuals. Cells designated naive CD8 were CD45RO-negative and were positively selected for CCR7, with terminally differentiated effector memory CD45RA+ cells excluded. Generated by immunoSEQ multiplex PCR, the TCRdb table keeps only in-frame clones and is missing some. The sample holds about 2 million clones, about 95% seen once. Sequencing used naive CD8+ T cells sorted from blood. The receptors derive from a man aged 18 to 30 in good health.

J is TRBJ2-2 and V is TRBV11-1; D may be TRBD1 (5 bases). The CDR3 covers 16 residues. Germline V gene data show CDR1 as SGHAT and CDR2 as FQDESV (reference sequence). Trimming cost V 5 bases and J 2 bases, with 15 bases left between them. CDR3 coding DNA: TGTGCCAGCAGCCCGTCAGGGTTCGCCAACACCGGGGAGCTGTTTTTT. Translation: CASSPSGFANTGELFF.

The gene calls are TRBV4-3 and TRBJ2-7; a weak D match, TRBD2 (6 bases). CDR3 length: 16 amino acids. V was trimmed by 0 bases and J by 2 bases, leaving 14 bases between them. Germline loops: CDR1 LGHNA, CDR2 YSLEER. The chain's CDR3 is CASSQDLSGAAYEQYF. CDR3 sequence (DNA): TGCGCCAGCAGCCAAGACCTTAGCGGTGCTGCCTACGAGCAGTACTTC.

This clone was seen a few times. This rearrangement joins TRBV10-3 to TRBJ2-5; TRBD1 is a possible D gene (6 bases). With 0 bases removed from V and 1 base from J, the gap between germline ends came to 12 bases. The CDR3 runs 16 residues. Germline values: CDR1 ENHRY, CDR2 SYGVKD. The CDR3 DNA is TGTGCCATCAGTGAGTCCCTTGGGGGCAGCCAAGAGACCCAGTACTTC. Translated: CAISESLGGSQETQYF.

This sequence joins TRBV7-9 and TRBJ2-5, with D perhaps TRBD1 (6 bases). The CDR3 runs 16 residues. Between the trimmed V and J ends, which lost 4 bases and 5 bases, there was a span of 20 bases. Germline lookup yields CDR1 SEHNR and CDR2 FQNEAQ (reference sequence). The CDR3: CASSSPAPNREETQYF. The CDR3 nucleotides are TGTGCCAGCAGCTCCCCAGCTCCGAACAGGGAGGAGACCCAGTACTTC.

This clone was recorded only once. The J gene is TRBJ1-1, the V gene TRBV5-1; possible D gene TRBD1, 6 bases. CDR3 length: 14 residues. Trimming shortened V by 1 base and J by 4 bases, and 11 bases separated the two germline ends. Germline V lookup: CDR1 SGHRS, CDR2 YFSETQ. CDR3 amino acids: CASSLRQGTTEAFF. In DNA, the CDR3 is TGCGCCAGCAGCTTGCGGCAGGGGACCACTGAAGCTTTCTTT.

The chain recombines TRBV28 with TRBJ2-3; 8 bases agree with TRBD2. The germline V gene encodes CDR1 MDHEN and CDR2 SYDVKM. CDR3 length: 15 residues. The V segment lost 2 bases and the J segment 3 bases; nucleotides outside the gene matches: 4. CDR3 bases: TGTGCCAGCAGTTTAGCGGGGGGTTTGACAGATACGCAGTATTTT. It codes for CASSLAGGLTDTQYF.

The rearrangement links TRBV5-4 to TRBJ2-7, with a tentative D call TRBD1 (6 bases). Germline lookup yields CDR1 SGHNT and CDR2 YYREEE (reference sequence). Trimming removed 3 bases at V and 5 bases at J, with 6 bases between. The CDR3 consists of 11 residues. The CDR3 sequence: CASSYRDEQYF. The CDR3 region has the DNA TGTGCCAGCAGCTACAGGGACGAGCAGTACTTC.

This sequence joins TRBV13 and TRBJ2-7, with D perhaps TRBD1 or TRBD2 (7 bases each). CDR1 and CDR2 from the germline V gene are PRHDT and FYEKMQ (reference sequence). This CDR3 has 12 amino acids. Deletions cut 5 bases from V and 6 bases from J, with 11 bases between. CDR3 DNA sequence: TGTGCCAGCAGCCAGGGGGGGTCCGAGCAGTACTTC. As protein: CASSQGGSEQYF.

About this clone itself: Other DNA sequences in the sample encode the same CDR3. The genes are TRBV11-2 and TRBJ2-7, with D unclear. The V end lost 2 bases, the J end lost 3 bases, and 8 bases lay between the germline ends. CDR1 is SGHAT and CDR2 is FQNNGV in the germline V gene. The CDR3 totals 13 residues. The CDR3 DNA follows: TGTGCCAGCAGCTTAAGGGTAGGCTACGAGCAGTACTTC. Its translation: CASSLRVGYEQYF.

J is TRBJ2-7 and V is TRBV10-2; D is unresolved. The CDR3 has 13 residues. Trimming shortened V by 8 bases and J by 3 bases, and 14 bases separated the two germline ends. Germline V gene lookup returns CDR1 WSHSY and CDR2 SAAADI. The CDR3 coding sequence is TGCGCCAGCGACCCGACGGGTGGCTACGAGCAGTACTTC. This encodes CASDPTGGYEQYF.

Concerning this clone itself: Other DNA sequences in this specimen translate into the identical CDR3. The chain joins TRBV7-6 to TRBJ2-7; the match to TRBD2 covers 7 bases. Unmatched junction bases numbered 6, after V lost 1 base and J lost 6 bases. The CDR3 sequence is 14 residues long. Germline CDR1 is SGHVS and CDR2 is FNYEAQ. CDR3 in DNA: TGTGCCAGCAGCTTAGGGGCGGGAGTGGGCGAGCAGTACTTC. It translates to CASSLGAGVGEQYF.